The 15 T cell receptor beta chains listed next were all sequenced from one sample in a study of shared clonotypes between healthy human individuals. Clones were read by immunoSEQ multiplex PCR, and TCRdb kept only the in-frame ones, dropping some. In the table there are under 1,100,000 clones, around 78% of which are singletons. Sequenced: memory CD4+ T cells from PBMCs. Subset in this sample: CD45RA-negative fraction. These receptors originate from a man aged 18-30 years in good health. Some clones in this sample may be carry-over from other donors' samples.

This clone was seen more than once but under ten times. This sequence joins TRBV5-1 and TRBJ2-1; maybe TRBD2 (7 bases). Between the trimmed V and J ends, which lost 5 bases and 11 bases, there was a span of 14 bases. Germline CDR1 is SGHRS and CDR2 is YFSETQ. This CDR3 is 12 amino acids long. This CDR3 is CASRGTGTKQFF. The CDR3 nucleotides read TGCGCCAGCAGGGGAACAGGGACTAAGCAGTTCTTC.

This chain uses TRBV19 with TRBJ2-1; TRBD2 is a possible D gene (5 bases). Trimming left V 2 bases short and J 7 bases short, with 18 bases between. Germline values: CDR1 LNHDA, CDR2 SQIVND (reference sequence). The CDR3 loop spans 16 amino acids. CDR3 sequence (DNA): TGTGCCAGTAGTATAAGGCCGCTGGCGGGCGGGAATGAGCAGTTCTTC. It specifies CASSIRPLAGGNEQFF. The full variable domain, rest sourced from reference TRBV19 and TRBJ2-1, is DGGITQSPKYLFRKEGQNVTLSCEQNLNHDAMYWYRQDPGQGLRLIYYSQIVNDFQKGDIAEGYSVSREKKESFPLTVTSAQKNPTAFYLCASSIRPLAGGNEQFFGPGTRLTVL.

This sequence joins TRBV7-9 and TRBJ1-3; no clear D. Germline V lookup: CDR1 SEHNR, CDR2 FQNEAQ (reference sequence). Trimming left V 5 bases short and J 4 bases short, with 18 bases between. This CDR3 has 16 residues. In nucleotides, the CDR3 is TGTGCCAGCAGCGCAGACTGGCCCGGGTCGGGAAACACCATATATTTT. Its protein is CASSADWPGSGNTIYF.

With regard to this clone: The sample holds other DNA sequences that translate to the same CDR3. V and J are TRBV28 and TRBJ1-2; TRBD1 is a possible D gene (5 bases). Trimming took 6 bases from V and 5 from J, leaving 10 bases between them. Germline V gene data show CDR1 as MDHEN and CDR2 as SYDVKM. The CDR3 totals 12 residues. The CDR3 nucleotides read TGTGCCAGCAGCCTCCCAGGGTATGGCTACACCTTC. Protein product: CASSLPGYGYTF.

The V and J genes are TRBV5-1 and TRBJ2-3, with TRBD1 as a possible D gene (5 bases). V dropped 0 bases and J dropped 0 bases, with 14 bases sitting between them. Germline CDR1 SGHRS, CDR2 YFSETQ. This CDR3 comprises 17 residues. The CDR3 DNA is TGCGCCAGCAGCTTGGGGGGCAGTCAAACTAGCACAGATACGCAGTATTTT. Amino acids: CASSLGGSQTSTDTQYF.

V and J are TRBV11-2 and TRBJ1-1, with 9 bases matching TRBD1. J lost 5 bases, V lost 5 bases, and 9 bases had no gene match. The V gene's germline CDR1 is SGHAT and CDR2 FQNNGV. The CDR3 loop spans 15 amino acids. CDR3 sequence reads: CASSPQQGAYTEAFF. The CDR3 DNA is TGTGCCAGCAGCCCACAACAGGGGGCGTATACTGAAGCTTTCTTT.

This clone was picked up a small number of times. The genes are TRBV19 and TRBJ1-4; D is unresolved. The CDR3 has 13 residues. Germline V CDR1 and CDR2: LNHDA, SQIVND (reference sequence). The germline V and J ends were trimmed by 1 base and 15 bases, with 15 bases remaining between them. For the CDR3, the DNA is TGTGCCAGTAGTATAGTCCCCAGGCCGGAATTGTTTTTT. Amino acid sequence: CASSIVPRPELFF.

The CDR3 loop is CASSHGGGGNQPQHF. The CDR3 nucleotides read TGCGCCAGCAGCCATGGGGGGGGTGGCAATCAGCCCCAGCATTTT. V and J are TRBV4-1 and TRBJ1-5; maybe TRBD1 (5 bases). The V gene lost 3 bases and the J gene lost 2 bases, with 11 bases spanning the gap. The CDR3 runs to 15 residues. Germline-derived CDR1 and CDR2 are MGHRA and YSYEKL.

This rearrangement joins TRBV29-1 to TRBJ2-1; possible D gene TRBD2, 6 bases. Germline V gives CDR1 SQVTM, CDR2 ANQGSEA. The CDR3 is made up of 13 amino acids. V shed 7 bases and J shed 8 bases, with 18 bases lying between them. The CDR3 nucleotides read TGCAGCGCAAAGGGACTCCCCGGGTATGAGCAGTTCTTC. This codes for CSAKGLPGYEQFF.

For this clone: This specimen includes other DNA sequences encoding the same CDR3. The CDR3, as DNA: TGCAGTGCTAGAGAAGCTGTTGAAGCTTTCTTT. It codes for CSAREAVEAFF. This chain joins TRBV20-1 and TRBJ1-1; D is unclear. The CDR3 spans 11 residues. V was cut by 0 bases and J by 7 bases, with 6 bases left in between. Germline values: CDR1 DFQATT, CDR2 SNEGSKA (reference sequence).

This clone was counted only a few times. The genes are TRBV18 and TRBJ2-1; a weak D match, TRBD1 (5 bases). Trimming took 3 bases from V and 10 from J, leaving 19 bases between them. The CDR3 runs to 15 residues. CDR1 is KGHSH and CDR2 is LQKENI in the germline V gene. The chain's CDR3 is CASSPPGRQFLEQFF. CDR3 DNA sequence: TGTGCCAGCTCACCGCCTGGAAGACAGTTTTTAGAGCAGTTCTTC.

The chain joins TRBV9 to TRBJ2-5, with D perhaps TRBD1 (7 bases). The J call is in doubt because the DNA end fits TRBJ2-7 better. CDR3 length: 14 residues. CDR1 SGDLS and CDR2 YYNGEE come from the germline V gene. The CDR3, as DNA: TGTGCCAGCAGCGTTGGAGGGACAGTTTACGAGCAGTACTTC. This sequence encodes CASSVGGTVYEQYF.

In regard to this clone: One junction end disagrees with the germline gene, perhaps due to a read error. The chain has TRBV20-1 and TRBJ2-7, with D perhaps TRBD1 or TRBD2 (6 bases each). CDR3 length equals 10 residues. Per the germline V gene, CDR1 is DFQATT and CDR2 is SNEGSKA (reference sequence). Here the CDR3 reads CNASRSGALF. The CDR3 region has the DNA TGCAATGCTAGCCGTTCGGGGGCCCTATTC.

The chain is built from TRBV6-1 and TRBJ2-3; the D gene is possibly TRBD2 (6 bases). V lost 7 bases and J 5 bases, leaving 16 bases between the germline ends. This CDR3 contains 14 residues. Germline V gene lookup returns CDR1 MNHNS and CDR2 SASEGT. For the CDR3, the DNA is TGTGCCAGCAAGCTGGGATACGGGGGAGATACGCAGTATTTT. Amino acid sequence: CASKLGYGGDTQYF.

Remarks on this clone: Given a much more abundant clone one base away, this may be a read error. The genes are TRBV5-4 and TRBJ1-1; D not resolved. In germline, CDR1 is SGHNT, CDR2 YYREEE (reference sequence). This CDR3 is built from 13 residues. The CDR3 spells CANSFGISGEAFF. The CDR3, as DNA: TGTGCCAACAGCTTCGGGATTTCGGGTGAAGCTTTCTTT.